This paragraph reports one T cell receptor beta chain. The antigen is not known. The data originate from a study of hypomethylating agent response in myelodysplastic syndrome. Study at large: The myelodysplastic syndrome patients comprised under ten men and a couple of women. A diploid cytogenetic profile was most common; mean age around 70 +/- 6 years.

Study results and limitations: Across all patients and within response groups, hypomethylating treatment left richness, diversity and clonality without significant change.

Data came from immunoSEQ multiplex PCR; TCRdb stores just in-frame clones and leaves some out. The sample lists around 5,700 clones, around nine tenths occurring once. Germline trimming cut 0 bases from V and 3 bases from J; bases unmatched to any gene: 13. The CDR3 length is 17 residues. CDR1 is GTSNPN and CDR2 is SVGIG in the germline V gene (reference sequence). The sequence was collected from a human donor with myelodysplastic syndrome. Specimen: bone marrow, collected before or after starting hypomethylating agent treatment for myelodysplastic syndrome (not recorded which). The chain joins TRBV30 to TRBJ1-2; 7 bases line up with TRBD1. The CDR3 DNA sequence: TGTGCCTGGAGTGTACGAGGGGCAGGGGGGGCCTACTATGGCTACACCTTC. This gives the protein CAWSVRGAGGAYYGYTF.